This TCR beta chain was recorded in a study of blood T cells in healthy people across ages. The study, taken as a whole, reports: The lack of PBMC sorting stopped any conclusive naive versus antigen-experienced comparison. Measured against age, TCR beta diversity per million T cells decreased in a roughly linear manner. Investigators viewed diversity estimates from one million T cells as underestimates, the study reported.

Of note for this clonotype: Antigen: not known. One end of the junction is discordant with germline, which a read error may explain.

Combining a sample-barcoded 5' primer with a J-beta primer mix, a second PCR ran for about 7 to 11 cycles. TCRdb reprocessed the 5' RACE reads via MiXCR and lists one record per CDR3 protein. This sample has approximately 810,000 distinct CDR3 sequences, with about 34% found just once. The V gene's germline CDR1 is SGHTA and CDR2 FQGNSA. This CDR3 spans 16 amino acids. The sample providers were healthy Caucasian people from Russia, aged roughly 6 to 95. This TCR was sampled from a man in his late teens or twenties in good health. Sequencing used blood. The chain recombines TRBV7-2 with TRBJ2-1, with TRBD2 as a possible D gene (6 bases). The CDR3 DNA reads TGTGCCAGCAGCCCTCAAGGCGGGACGGCCTACAATGAGCGGTTCTTC. It codes for CASSPQGGTAYNERFF.